A single sample is the source of the 22 T cell receptor beta chains below, sequenced in a study of T cells in Graves' hyperthyroidism and ophthalmopathy. TCR beta CDR3 regions were amplified from RNA transcripts. The HTBI primer set drove a first-round RT-PCR of the TCR CDR3. TCRdb fed the multiplex PCR reads into MiXCR, producing one record per CDR3 protein. This sample has 250,000 to 350,000 distinct CDR3 sequences, with approximately 21% found just once. Material for sequencing was blood. Every receptor here comes from a man younger than 45 with Graves' ophthalmopathy.

This clonotype was seen repeatedly, ten times or more. The V gene is TRBV6-1, the J gene TRBJ2-7; 8 bases agree with TRBD1. This CDR3 spans 15 amino acids. J was trimmed by 0 bases and V by 6 bases; bases with no gene match: 7. From germline, CDR1 is MNHNS and CDR2 SASEGT. The CDR3 DNA follows: TGTGCCAGCAGGTCCCGGGACAGGAGCTCCTACGAGCAGTACTTC. This sequence encodes CASRSRDRSSYEQYF.

This clonotype was seen a handful of times. The chain has TRBV5-1 and TRBJ2-2, with 11 bases identical to TRBD2. V shed 3 bases and J 1 base; nucleotides not matched to a gene: 2. Germline V CDR1 and CDR2: SGHRS, YFSETQ. CDR3 length: 16 amino acids. The CDR3, as DNA: TGCGCCAGCAGCTACCTAGCGGGAGGGAACACCGGGGAGCTGTTTTTT. Translated: CASSYLAGGNTGELFF. Using reference TRBV5-1 and TRBJ2-2 for the parts outside the CDR3, the full variable domain is KAGVTQTPRYLIKTRGQQVTLSCSPISGHRSVSWYQQTPGQGLQFLFEYFSETQRNKGNFPGRFSGRQFSNSRSEMNVSTLELGDSALYLCASSYLAGGNTGELFFGEGSRLTVL.

The chain combines TRBV29-1 with TRBJ2-7; 7 bases line up with TRBD2. Trimming cost V 2 bases and J 2 bases; bases outside gene matches: 3. The CDR3 covers 13 residues. CDR1 is SQVTM and CDR2 is ANQGSEA in the germline V gene. Here the CDR3 DNA reads TGCAGCGTTGAAACAAGCGGGACCTACGAGCAGTACTTC. Translated, it gives CSVETSGTYEQYF.

This clonotype was picked up a small number of times. The chain employs TRBV3-1 and TRBJ2-7, with 8 positions matching TRBD1. The CDR3 contains 14 residues. The germline CDR1 and CDR2 sequences are LGHDT and YNNKEL (reference sequence). With 1 base clipped from V and 6 bases from J, the junction kept 5 bases outside the gene matches. The CDR3 nucleotides are TGTGCCAGCAGCCAAGGGGCAGGGGGCACCGAGCAGTACTTC. Translated, it gives CASSQGAGGTEQYF.

Many counts were recorded for this clonotype. V gene TRBV5-6 combines with J gene TRBJ2-1, with D tentatively TRBD1 or TRBD2 (5 bases each). Trimming took 4 bases from V and 3 from J, leaving 14 bases between them. Germline V gene sequence: CDR1 SGHDT, CDR2 YYEEEE. This CDR3 region has 15 residues. The CDR3 DNA reads TGTGCCAGCAGCCTTGGACCTGGGGGCTACAATGAGCAGTTCTTC. Amino acids: CASSLGPGGYNEQFF.

Many counts were recorded for this clonotype. J is TRBJ1-6 and V is TRBV7-8; possibly TRBD1 for D (5 bases). The CDR3 runs 13 residues. The V end was cut by 5 bases, the J end by 7 bases, with 9 bases between. CDR1 SGHVS and CDR2 FQNEAQ come from the germline V gene. The CDR3 loop reads CASSPGTNSPLHF. In DNA form, the CDR3 reads TGTGCCAGCAGCCCCGGGACCAATTCACCCCTCCACTTT.

This clonotype was counted ten times or more. The rearrangement uses TRBV28 and TRBJ2-3, with 10 nucleotides matching TRBD2. This CDR3 comprises 18 residues. V dropped 6 bases and J dropped 4; count of bases not matched to a gene: 16. Germline V lookup: CDR1 MDHEN, CDR2 SYDVKM. The CDR3 protein is CASRRPGLAVLEADTQYF. The DNA for the CDR3 is TGTGCCAGCAGACGTCCAGGACTAGCGGTCCTGGAGGCAGATACGCAGTATTTT.

This clonotype was recorded a few times. The J gene is TRBJ2-7, the V gene TRBV10-2; tentatively, D is TRBD2 (6 bases). The CDR3 runs to 15 residues. The germline V gene has CDR1 WSHSY and CDR2 SAAADI. The V gene lost 6 bases and the J gene lost 0 bases, with 15 bases spanning the gap. CDR3 in amino acids: CASRLGDLSSYEQYF. The CDR3 nucleotides read TGCGCCAGCAGACTAGGGGACTTGAGCTCCTACGAGCAGTACTTC.

In its sample, this clonotype was seen a few times. V gene TRBV6-1 combines with J gene TRBJ1-5; no reliable D call. This CDR3 region has 15 residues. V was cut by 6 bases and J by 2 bases, with 14 bases left in between. Per the germline V gene, CDR1 is MNHNS and CDR2 is SASEGT. The CDR3 loop is CASSPQIRGNQPQHF. CDR3 in DNA: TGTGCCAGCAGCCCACAGATTAGAGGCAATCAGCCCCAGCATTTT.

This clonotype was counted a few times. The rearrangement joins TRBV19 to TRBJ1-5; D is unclear. Germline V lookup: CDR1 LNHDA, CDR2 SQIVND (reference sequence). Trimming cost V 2 bases and J 0 bases, with 14 bases left between them. There are 17 residues in the CDR3. Here the CDR3 reads CASSIRGVGSSNQPQHF. The CDR3 region has the DNA TGTGCCAGTAGTATAAGAGGAGTGGGGTCTAGCAATCAGCCCCAGCATTTT. The full variable domain, completed using reference TRBV19 and TRBJ1-5, is DGGITQSPKYLFRKEGQNVTLSCEQNLNHDAMYWYRQDPGQGLRLIYYSQIVNDFQKGDIAEGYSVSREKKESFPLTVTSAQKNPTAFYLCASSIRGVGSSNQPQHFGDGTRLSIL.

The chain uses TRBV24-1 and TRBJ2-5, with D possibly being TRBD1 (6 bases). The CDR3 covers 15 residues. The germline CDR1 and CDR2 sequences are KGHDR and SFDVKD. The germline V and J ends were trimmed by 3 bases and 7 bases, with 17 bases remaining between them. In DNA form, the CDR3 reads TGTGCCACCAGTGATCAGGGGTCGGGAACCGGGACCCAGTACTTC. Amino acid sequence: CATSDQGSGTGTQYF.

This clonotype turned up a few times. The chain is built from TRBV24-1 and TRBJ2-3; D is undetermined. Germline V gene sequence: CDR1 KGHDR, CDR2 SFDVKD. This CDR3 contains 11 residues. Trimming stripped 5 bases from V and 9 bases from J, with 8 bases between. The CDR3 here is CATSVLGTQYF. Here the CDR3 DNA reads TGTGCCACCAGTGTTCTCGGGACGCAGTATTTT.

This sequence joins TRBV5-6 and TRBJ1-2, with 7 nucleotides matching TRBD1. CDR3 length equals 13 residues. The germline gives CDR1 SGHDT, CDR2 YYEEEE. Germline trimming cut 1 base from V and 7 bases from J; bases unmatched to any gene: 4. CDR3 in DNA: TGTGCCAGCAGCTTGAAGGGGGCCAGTGGCTACACCTTC. Its protein product is CASSLKGASGYTF.

Points on this clonotype: A read error may be the cause here, since a much bigger clone is one base away. It is likely a read error, because the conserved phenylalanine at the end of the CDR3 is missing. The chain recombines TRBV6-1 with TRBJ1-5; the D is unclear. CDR1 MNHNS and CDR2 SASEGT come from the germline V gene. Trimming stripped 3 bases from V and 3 bases from J, with 12 bases between. The CDR3 consists of 15 residues. The CDR3 DNA follows: TGTGCCAGCAGTGATTTGCCCGGTCTCAATCAGCCCCAGCATCTT. Translation gives CASSDLPGLNQPQHL.

The rearrangement uses TRBV6-1 and TRBJ1-1; D call uncertain. Germline V gene sequence: CDR1 MNHNS, CDR2 SASEGT. V dropped 6 bases and J dropped 6 bases, with 8 bases sitting between them. The CDR3 is 11 residues long. The CDR3 bases are TGTGCCAGCAGGGCGGTGTCTGAAGCTTTCTTT. It translates to CASRAVSEAFF.

This rearrangement joins TRBV7-2 to TRBJ2-7; the D gene could be TRBD1 or TRBD2 (6 bases each). The CDR3 is 12 amino acids. Germline CDR1 SGHTA, CDR2 FQGNSA. V lost 5 bases, J lost 6 bases, and 11 bases lay in between. CDR3 loop: CASSPRGLEQYF. The CDR3 DNA sequence: TGTGCCAGCAGCCCCCGGGGGCTCGAGCAGTACTTC.

This clonotype was recorded a few times. V is TRBV12-5 and J is TRBJ1-2; 8 bases map to TRBD1. V lost 2 bases to trimming and J lost 8 bases; unmatched junction nucleotides: 10. Per the germline V gene, CDR1 is LGHNT and CDR2 is FRNRAP. The length of the CDR3 is 15 residues. The CDR3 reads CASGLSAQGAGGYTF. CDR3 bases: TGTGCTAGTGGTTTGTCAGCTCAGGGGGCGGGCGGCTACACCTTC.

In DNA form, the CDR3 reads TGTGCCAGCAGCTTGCGGGCCAGGGCCCCCAATAGCCAGCATTTT. Translating gives CASSLRARAPNSQHF. The rearrangement uses TRBV5-8 and TRBJ1-5; weak D call: TRBD1 (5 bases). V was pared by 1 base and J by 12 bases, with 20 bases between. Looked up from germline, CDR1 is SGHTS and CDR2 is YDEGEE. The CDR3 length is 15 residues.

This clonotype came up a few times. The rearrangement links TRBV7-9 to TRBJ2-7; 7 nucleotides line up with TRBD2. The trim removed 5 bases at V and 0 bases at J, leaving 7 bases unmatched. Germline V gives CDR1 SEHNR, CDR2 FQNEAQ (reference sequence). This CDR3 comprises 15 residues. The CDR3 DNA sequence: TGTGCCAGCAGCCCATACGTAGCGGGCTCCTACGAGCAGTACTTC. Encoded protein: CASSPYVAGSYEQYF.

V usage is TRBV6-1 and J usage is TRBJ2-7; tentatively, D is TRBD1 or TRBD2 (5 bases each). Trimming shortened V by 1 base and J by 2 bases, and 15 bases separated the two germline ends. Germline V gene data show CDR1 as MNHNS and CDR2 as SASEGT. The CDR3 is made up of 16 amino acids. CDR3 in amino acids: CASSEVGTGPPYEQYF. CDR3 nucleotide sequence: TGTGCCAGCAGTGAAGTGGGGACCGGGCCCCCCTACGAGCAGTACTTC.

This clonotype occurred a few times. The CDR3 DNA sequence: TGTGCCAGCAGTTTAAGAGGGGTCGAGCAGTACTTC. Translation gives CASSLRGVEQYF. The rearrangement links TRBV28 to TRBJ2-7; the D call may be TRBD1 or TRBD2 (5 bases each). The V gene's germline CDR1 is MDHEN and CDR2 SYDVKM. This CDR3 comprises 12 residues. V lost 2 bases, J lost 6 bases, and 8 bases lay in between.

This clonotype was recorded many times. This chain links TRBV11-2 with TRBJ2-7, with D perhaps given as TRBD1 or TRBD2 (5 bases each). Germline loops: CDR1 SGHAT, CDR2 FQNNGV. The V gene lost 10 bases and the J gene lost 4 bases, with 11 bases spanning the gap. There are 11 residues in the CDR3. CDR3 residues: CATRRTYEQYF. Here the CDR3 DNA reads TGTGCCACAAGGAGGACATACGAGCAGTACTTC.